A single sample is the source of the 13 T cell receptor beta chains below, sequenced in a study of blood T cells in healthy people across ages. The authors ran a second PCR of 7 to 11 cycles using a sample-barcoded 5' primer and a J-beta primer mix. From the 5' RACE reads, TCRdb called clonotypes with MiXCR, one entry per CDR3 protein. The profile covers approximately 800,000 distinct CDR3 sequences, with 36% appearing a single time and roughly 13% taken by the ten largest. The sequenced sample was blood. These TCRs come from a man aged 18-30 years in good health.

The DNA for the CDR3 is TGCAGTGCTAGGGAAGCCGGGACCGGGGGGGGAAAACTGTTTTTT. Its protein is CSAREAGTGGGKLFF. The rearrangement joins TRBV20-1 to TRBJ1-4; TRBD1 is a possible D gene (5 bases). The CDR3 runs 15 residues. CDR1 and CDR2 (germline): DFQATT, SNEGSKA (reference sequence). V was shortened by 3 bases and J by 10 bases, with 21 bases between the two germline ends.

With respect to this clonotype: A single base separates this from a much larger clone, so it may be a read error. This chain uses TRBV12-3 or TRBV12-4 with TRBJ2-7, with TRBD1 matching over 8 bases. CDR3 size: 14 residues. CDR3 residues: CAGSWDRSSYEQYF. In DNA form, the CDR3 reads TGTGCCGGCAGTTGGGACAGGAGCTCCTACGAGCAGTACTTC.

The V and J genes are TRBV5-1 and TRBJ2-3, with D uncertain. This CDR3 region has 14 residues. Germline V CDR1 and CDR2: SGHRS, YFSETQ. Trimming removed 3 bases at V and 0 bases at J, with 8 bases between. CDR3 protein: CASSWIDSTDTQYF. CDR3 sequence (DNA): TGCGCCAGCAGCTGGATAGATAGCACAGATACGCAGTATTTT.

Comment on this clonotype: A clone one base away is much larger, so this may be a read error. J is TRBJ2-3 and V is TRBV4-1, with D possibly called TRBD1 or TRBD2 (5 bases each). The CDR3 sequence is 17 residues long. Germline lookup yields CDR1 MGHRA and CDR2 YSYEKL. Trimming pared 4 bases from V and 1 base from J, leaving 18 bases between. The CDR3: CASSLEGSARGTDTQYF. CDR3 bases: TGCGCCAGCAGCCTAGAGGGGTCTGCTAGGGGCACAGATACGCAGTATTTT.

In this sample, this clonotype turned up many times. This sequence joins TRBV20-1 and TRBJ2-3, with 11 bases that match TRBD2. The CDR3 length is 15 residues. After removal of 0 bases from V and 1 base from J, the junction contained 0 bases not matched to a gene. CDR1 and CDR2 from the germline V gene are DFQATT and SNEGSKA (reference sequence). The chain's CDR3 is CSAREGLAGTDTQYF. Here the CDR3 DNA reads TGCAGTGCTAGAGAGGGACTAGCGGGCACAGATACGCAGTATTTT.

The chain couples TRBV5-1 to TRBJ1-1, with TRBD1 matching over 8 bases. Germline V gene data show CDR1 as SGHRS and CDR2 as YFSETQ. Losses at the gene ends were 4 bases for V and 0 bases for J; bases not matched to a gene: 5. The CDR3 runs 15 residues. The CDR3 is CASSPGTGMNTEAFF. For the CDR3, the DNA is TGCGCCAGCAGCCCCGGGACAGGAATGAACACTGAAGCTTTCTTT.

This clonotype was seen more than once but under ten times. The rearrangement uses TRBV20-1 and TRBJ2-1, with D possibly being TRBD2 (5 bases). V was shortened by 6 bases and J by 0 bases, with 9 bases between the two germline ends. Germline CDR1 DFQATT, CDR2 SNEGSKA (reference sequence). The CDR3 totals 13 residues. In nucleotides, the CDR3 is TGCAGTGCCAGACTATCCTCCTACAATGAGCAGTTCTTC. It yields the protein CSARLSSYNEQFF.

With respect to this clonotype: A much more abundant neighbour one base away suggests this may be a read error. Since no conserved phenylalanine or tryptophan closes the CDR3, a read error is the likely cause. The chain employs TRBV20-1 and TRBJ1-2; no definite D call. CDR1 and CDR2 from the germline V gene are DFQATT and SNEGSKA (reference sequence). Trimming removed 0 bases at V and 3 bases at J, with 11 bases between. The CDR3 runs 14 residues. CDR3 amino acids: CSARDRMNHYGYTI. Here the CDR3 DNA reads TGCAGTGCTAGAGACCGGATGAATCACTATGGCTACACCATC.

Only a few counts were recorded for this clonotype. This sequence joins TRBV7-9 and TRBJ2-1, with 13 bases matching TRBD2. V shed 6 bases and J 6 bases; nucleotides not matched to a gene: 8. This CDR3 contains 16 residues. Germline loops: CDR1 SEHNR, CDR2 FQNEAQ (reference sequence). CDR3 residues: CASSGTSGANPNEQFF. CDR3 DNA sequence: TGTGCCAGCAGTGGGACTAGCGGGGCCAATCCCAATGAGCAGTTCTTC. The full variable domain, with the rest looked up from reference TRBV7-9 and TRBJ2-1, is DTGVSQNPRHKITKRGQNVTFRCDPISEHNRLYWYRQTLGQGPEFLTYFQNEAQLEKSRLLSDRFSAERPKGSFSTLEIQRTEQGDSAMYLCASSGTSGANPNEQFFGPGTRLTVL.

The rearrangement uses TRBV12-3 or TRBV12-4 and TRBJ2-5, with 9 bases fitting TRBD1. Trimming cost V 5 bases and J 11 bases; bases outside gene matches: 12. The CDR3 extends over 14 amino acids. CDR3 amino acids: CASSDRGIRNEQYF. The CDR3 DNA follows: TGTGCCAGCAGTGACAGGGGGATCCGCAATGAGCAGTACTTC.

The CDR3 DNA sequence: TGCAGTGCTGACGACAGGCGAAGCAATCAGCCCCAGCATTTT. Its protein is CSADDRRSNQPQHF. The V and J genes are TRBV20-1 and TRBJ1-5, with D perhaps TRBD1 (6 bases). The CDR3 consists of 14 residues. Per the germline V gene, CDR1 is DFQATT and CDR2 is SNEGSKA (reference sequence). V lost 5 bases and J lost 1, with 12 bases in between.

This clonotype was seen at least ten times. The chain is built from TRBV29-1 and TRBJ1-2; D is unclear. Between the trimmed V and J ends, which lost 0 bases and 8 bases, there was a span of 16 bases. The CDR3 runs 14 residues. Per germline, CDR1 SQVTM and CDR2 ANQGSEA. This chain's CDR3 is CSVEDIAGILGYTF. The CDR3 DNA follows: TGCAGCGTTGAAGATATCGCAGGAATCCTCGGCTACACCTTC. The complete variable domain, with remaining parts taken from reference TRBV29-1 and TRBJ1-2, reads SAVISQKPSRDICQRGTSLTIQCQVDSQVTMMFWYRQQPGQSLTLIATANQGSEATYESGFVIDKFPISRPNLTFSTLTVSNMSPEDSSIYLCSVEDIAGILGYTFGSGTRLTVV.

This clonotype was seen a few times. This chain links TRBV19 with TRBJ2-5, with D possibly TRBD1 on 6 matching bases. The better agreement between TRBJ2-7 and the DNA end casts doubt on the J call. CDR3 length equals 14 residues. Germline assignment: CDR1 LNHDA and CDR2 SQIVND (reference sequence). The chain's CDR3 is CASRPAEDSPEQYF. The CDR3 bases are TGTGCCAGTAGACCCGCAGAGGACAGCCCCGAGCAGTACTTC.